The 27 T cell receptor beta chains presented below share a single source sample, sequenced in a study of blood T cells in healthy people across ages. Primers used in a second PCR of about 7 to 11 cycles were a sample-barcoded 5' primer and a J-beta primer mix. TCRdb ran MiXCR on the 5' RACE reads and lists one entry per CDR3 protein. The sample has fewer than 900,000 distinct CDR3 sequences; 43% are singletons. Sequences were obtained from blood. All receptors come from a woman between 55 and 75 years old in good health.

This clonotype was picked up many times. The rearrangement uses TRBV7-2 and TRBJ2-7, with D perhaps matching TRBD2 (5 bases). V was cut by 5 bases and J by 0 bases, with 11 bases left in between. Germline V gene data show CDR1 as SGHTA and CDR2 as FQGNSA. This CDR3 has 14 amino acids. CDR3 bases: TGTGCCAGCAGCCCGGGATTGAGCTCCTACGAGCAGTACTTC. This sequence encodes CASSPGLSSYEQYF.

This clonotype appeared a few times. This chain uses TRBV3-1 with TRBJ1-1; tentatively, D is TRBD1 (5 bases). Trimming shortened V by 1 base and J by 4 bases, and 10 bases separated the two germline ends. Germline lookup yields CDR1 LGHDT and CDR2 YNNKEL (reference sequence). The CDR3 runs to 14 residues. The chain's CDR3 is CASSQVGGTTEAFF. CDR3 sequence (DNA): TGTGCCAGCAGCCAAGTGGGGGGGACCACTGAAGCTTTCTTT.

The V gene is TRBV20-1, the J gene TRBJ2-1, with 11 bases matching TRBD2. CDR3 length: 16 residues. V was pared by 5 bases and J by 9 bases, with 15 bases of the junction left unmatched. Per germline, CDR1 DFQATT and CDR2 SNEGSKA (reference sequence). The CDR3, as DNA: TGCAGTGCTTATCCCGTAGCGGGAGGGGGAACAAGTGAGCAGTTCTTC. Its translation is CSAYPVAGGGTSEQFF.

The chain's CDR3 is CASSYGTGIAGANVLTF. The CDR3 DNA follows: TGTGCCAGCAGTTACGGGACAGGGATTGCTGGGGCCAACGTCCTGACTTTC. The rearrangement uses TRBV6-6 and TRBJ2-6, with TRBD1 matching over 9 bases. This CDR3 has 17 amino acids. CDR1 and CDR2 (germline): MNHNY, SVGAGI (reference sequence). V shed 2 bases and J 2 bases; nucleotides not matched to a gene: 4.

The gene calls are TRBV20-1 and TRBJ2-7; either TRBD1 or TRBD2 may supply D (5 bases each). The V end lost 3 bases, the J end lost 0 bases, and 12 bases lay between the germline ends. Per germline, CDR1 DFQATT and CDR2 SNEGSKA (reference sequence). This CDR3 has 14 residues. CDR3 nucleotide sequence: TGCAGTGCTAGGAGGGACCCTAGCTCCTACGAGCAGTACTTC. Translation: CSARRDPSSYEQYF.

This clonotype was found a few times. The chain joins TRBV28 to TRBJ2-1; 9 nucleotides agree with TRBD2. V was pared by 5 bases and J by 7 bases, with 9 bases of the junction left unmatched. CDR3 length: 15 residues. Germline V lookup: CDR1 MDHEN, CDR2 SYDVKM. CDR3 residues: CASSPQTSGFNEQFF. The CDR3 nucleotides are TGTGCCAGCAGTCCTCAAACTAGCGGGTTTAATGAGCAGTTCTTC. Complete variable domain (other parts from reference TRBV28 and TRBJ2-1): DVKVTQSSRYLVKRTGEKVFLECVQDMDHENMFWYRQDPGLGLRLIYFSYDVKMKEKGDIPEGYSVSREKKERFSLILESASTNQTSMYLCASSPQTSGFNEQFFGPGTRLTVL.

V usage is TRBV29-1 and J usage is TRBJ1-1; 7 bases line up with TRBD1. The V and J ends lost 2 bases and 3 bases, in that order; junction bases with no gene match: 6. The CDR3 contains 14 residues. Germline assignment: CDR1 SQVTM and CDR2 ANQGSEA. CDR3 DNA sequence: TGCAGCGTTGAAAGTCGGCAGGGGGACACTGAAGCTTTCTTT. It encodes CSVESRQGDTEAFF. Looking up the rest from reference TRBV29-1 and TRBJ1-1 gives the full variable domain: SAVISQKPSRDICQRGTSLTIQCQVDSQVTMMFWYRQQPGQSLTLIATANQGSEATYESGFVIDKFPISRPNLTFSTLTVSNMSPEDSSIYLCSVESRQGDTEAFFGQGTRLTVV.

The rearrangement joins TRBV20-1 to TRBJ2-7; D remains unclear. V dropped 6 bases and J dropped 4 bases, with 10 bases sitting between them. In germline, CDR1 is DFQATT, CDR2 SNEGSKA (reference sequence). The CDR3 spans 11 residues. The CDR3 protein is CSAAQGYEQYF. The DNA of the CDR3 is TGCAGTGCCGCCCAAGGATACGAGCAGTACTTC.

The chain combines TRBV24-1 with TRBJ1-2; 10 nucleotides agree with TRBD1. The length of the CDR3 is 17 residues. Germline-derived CDR1 and CDR2 are KGHDR and SFDVKD. Trimming took 2 bases from V and 7 from J; bases not matched to a gene: 12. CDR3 DNA: TGTGCCACCAGTGATTCTCCCACCGGGACAGGGGATTTTGGCTACACCTTC. Encoded protein: CATSDSPTGTGDFGYTF.

This chain's CDR3 is CASSLPWTNGELFF. Written as DNA, the CDR3 is TGTGCCAGCAGCTTACCATGGACAAACGGGGAGCTGTTTTTT. The chain recombines TRBV7-8 with TRBJ2-2; possibly TRBD1 for D (5 bases). CDR1 and CDR2 from the germline V gene are SGHVS and FQNEAQ. This CDR3 region has 14 residues. The V end was cut by 2 bases, the J end by 7 bases, with 11 bases between.

This clonotype has only a few counts. This may stem from a read error, because a much larger clone lies one nucleotide away. V gene TRBV12-3 or TRBV12-4 combines with J gene TRBJ2-3; D is uncertain. The CDR3 sequence is 12 residues long. Trimming left V 6 bases short and J 5 bases short, with 9 bases between. The CDR3 reads CASRLSRDTQYF. The CDR3 DNA reads TGTGCCAGCAGATTAAGTCGAGATACGCAGTATTTT.

V and J are TRBV7-9 and TRBJ2-5; 9 bases are a match to TRBD1. There are 15 residues in the CDR3. Germline V gene data show CDR1 as SEHNR and CDR2 as FQNEAQ (reference sequence). After removal of 5 bases from V and 3 bases from J, the junction contained 7 bases not matched to a gene. The CDR3 nucleotides read TGTGCCAGCAGCATACAGGGGGCTAAGGAAGAGACCCAGTACTTC. The encoded protein is CASSIQGAKEETQYF.

The V and J genes are TRBV7-9 and TRBJ2-5, with 10 bases that match TRBD2. CDR1 and CDR2 from the germline V gene are SEHNR and FQNEAQ (reference sequence). V shed 5 bases, J shed 9 bases, and the junction held 12 bases outside the gene matches. The CDR3 length is 15 residues. The CDR3 protein is CASSLAGLAPRPQYF. The CDR3 coding sequence is TGTGCCAGCAGCCTCGCGGGACTAGCGCCTCGCCCCCAGTACTTC.

V and J are TRBV5-1 and TRBJ2-1, with 10 bases that match TRBD1. CDR3 length: 14 amino acids. Germline CDR1 is SGHRS and CDR2 is YFSETQ. J gave up 9 bases and V 4 bases, and 7 bases lay outside the gene matches. CDR3 in amino acids: CASSRGTGVGEQFF. In DNA, the CDR3 is TGCGCCAGCAGCCGAGGGACAGGGGTAGGTGAGCAGTTCTTC.

Of note for this clonotype: A clone one base away is much larger, so this may be a read error. The genes are TRBV3-1 and TRBJ2-7; TRBD1 matches 8 bases. This CDR3 is built from 14 residues. CDR1 is LGHDT, CDR2 YNNKEL, per germline (reference sequence). In DNA, the CDR3 is TGTGCCTGCAGCCACGCAGGGGGCCGGTACGAGCAGTACTTC. Translating it yields CACSHAGGRYEQYF.

This clonotype was recorded a few times. The rearrangement joins TRBV5-1 to TRBJ1-1; tentatively, D is TRBD1 (5 bases). V lost 0 bases to trimming and J lost 6 bases, with 15 bases between them. The CDR3 totals 15 residues. Germline values: CDR1 SGHRS, CDR2 YFSETQ. CDR3 amino acids: CASSLAQGDWAEAFF. The CDR3 DNA is TGCGCCAGCAGCTTGGCTCAGGGAGATTGGGCTGAAGCTTTCTTT.

V usage is TRBV9 and J usage is TRBJ2-7; 7 bases match TRBD1. Germline V lookup: CDR1 SGDLS, CDR2 YYNGEE. This CDR3 is built from 14 residues. Trimming at V came to 2 bases and at J to 5 bases, leaving 7 bases not matched to a gene. The CDR3 loop reads CASSVGTVLHEQYF. Here the CDR3 DNA reads TGTGCCAGCAGCGTCGGGACAGTCCTTCACGAGCAGTACTTC.

The rearrangement uses TRBV20-1 and TRBJ1-1, with TRBD1 matching over 7 bases. With 5 bases clipped from V and 3 bases from J, the junction kept 6 bases outside the gene matches. This CDR3 has 13 residues. CDR1 is DFQATT and CDR2 is SNEGSKA in the germline V gene (reference sequence). CDR3 amino acids: CSARTGEYTEAFF. CDR3 sequence (DNA): TGCAGTGCTCGAACAGGGGAGTACACTGAAGCTTTCTTT.

The V and J genes are TRBV12-3 or TRBV12-4 and TRBJ1-2; possibly TRBD1 for D (6 bases). This CDR3 contains 14 residues. Trimming cost V 10 bases and J 8 bases, with 23 bases left between them. The CDR3 bases are TGTGCCACAACCTGGGGGGCCTCTTTAAGGGGCTACACCTTC. It translates to CATTWGASLRGYTF.

This clonotype came up many times. The chain uses TRBV7-2 and TRBJ2-1, with TRBD2 identical over 14 bases. The CDR3 has 18 amino acids. The junction had 7 bases not matched to a gene; V was cut back by 5 bases and J by 1 base. Looked up from germline, CDR1 is SGHTA and CDR2 is FQGNSA. The CDR3 reads CASSPRTSGRSSYNEQFF. In nucleotides, the CDR3 is TGTGCCAGCAGCCCACGGACTAGCGGGAGGTCTTCCTACAATGAGCAGTTCTTC.

This chain uses TRBV6-2 or TRBV6-3 with TRBJ2-3; D possibly matches TRBD1 or TRBD2 (5 bases each). V was pared by 5 bases and J by 2 bases, with 8 bases between. Per germline, CDR1 MNHEY and CDR2 SVGEGT. There are 13 residues in the CDR3. CDR3 in amino acids: CASSTGPTDTQYF. CDR3 nucleotides: TGTGCCAGCAGTACGGGGCCCACAGATACGCAGTATTTT.

This sequence joins TRBV24-1 and TRBJ2-1; D may be TRBD1 or TRBD2 (5 bases each). The CDR3 consists of 14 residues. Germline V gene data show CDR1 as KGHDR and CDR2 as SFDVKD. V gave up 1 base and J gave up 12 bases, with 15 bases separating them. Here the CDR3 DNA reads TGTGCCACCAGTGATTTTCTCCAGGGTCGGGGGCAGTTCTTC. Translated, it gives CATSDFLQGRGQFF.

This clonotype was found many times. The chain uses TRBV11-3 and TRBJ2-7; perhaps TRBD1 as D (6 bases). This CDR3 is built from 13 residues. The V gene lost 5 bases and the J gene lost 1 base, with 9 bases spanning the gap. Per the germline V gene, CDR1 is SGHNT and CDR2 is YENEEA. CDR3 sequence reads: CASSLQGSYEQYF. CDR3 DNA sequence: TGTGCCAGCAGCCTACAGGGTTCCTACGAGCAGTACTTC.

This clonotype has more than one count but fewer than ten. This chain joins TRBV6-2 or TRBV6-3 and TRBJ2-7; D is perhaps TRBD2 (5 bases). Per the germline V gene, CDR1 is MNHEY and CDR2 is SVGEGT. Trimming stripped 9 bases from V and 4 bases from J, with 19 bases between. This CDR3 is 14 amino acids long. DNA for the CDR3: TGTGCCAGTCGTAGAAGGGAGCCACAGTACGAGCAGTACTTC. Translation: CASRRREPQYEQYF.

As concerns this clonotype: Given a much more abundant clone one base away, this may be a read error. This chain links TRBV18 with TRBJ2-7, with 7 bases that match TRBD1. The CDR3 is made up of 13 amino acids. Germline CDR1 and CDR2: KGHSH and LQKENI. The CDR3 loop reads CARSSTGVNEQYF. The CDR3 region has the DNA TGTGCCCGCTCAAGTACAGGGGTCAACGAGCAGTACTTC.

The chain couples TRBV21-1 to TRBJ2-4; the table's D call, TRBD2, has no DNA check behind it. TRBV21-1 corresponds to a pseudogene. CDR3 size: 15 residues. Here the CDR3 reads CASGIPGLAENIQYF. Here the CDR3 DNA reads TGTGCCAGCGGCATCCCGGGACTCGCAGAAAACATTCAGTACTTC.

There are many counts of this clonotype. The chain combines TRBV6-5 with TRBJ2-7; D gene unclear. Germline V gene lookup returns CDR1 MNHEY and CDR2 SVGAGI. The length of the CDR3 is 13 residues. Trimming removed 6 bases from V and 0 bases from J, with 9 bases in between. The CDR3: CASRGASSYEQYF. CDR3 DNA: TGTGCCAGCAGAGGAGCTAGCTCCTACGAGCAGTACTTC.